This T cell receptor beta chain was profiled in a study of cytomegalovirus exposure and HLA in healthy donors. Overall study results and limits: Common viral pathogens seemed to be connected with several of the most significant clusters, according to a later analysis. In vitro work confirmed that a few CMV-associated chains recognize CMV antigens. With DRB1 most and HLA-C fewest, TCR association rates differed between HLA loci in a later analysis. Researchers counted roughly 160 TCR beta chains as cytomegalovirus-associated.

This CDR3 is 15 amino acids long. The V end lost 5 bases, the J end lost 3 bases, and 18 bases lay between the germline ends. CDR1 is SGHDT, CDR2 YYEEEE, per germline. As concerns this clone: Its antigen is currently unknown.

PCR employed 60 Vbeta and 13 Jbeta primers. TCRdb keeps only in-frame clones here, not all; method: immunoSEQ multiplex PCR. The sample lists around 150,000 clones, approximately 77% occurring once. Sequenced: PBMCs. The rearrangement links TRBV5-6 to TRBJ2-7; D possibly corresponds to TRBD2 (7 bases). The receptor's source is a young man in good health and CMV-seropositive. This chain's CDR3 is CASREWGGLLYEQYF. DNA for the CDR3: TGTGCCAGCAGGGAATGGGGGGGCCTCCTCTACGAGCAGTACTTC.